This T cell receptor beta chain was sequenced in a study of regulatory T cells in long-lasting Graves disease listed by TCRdb under 2021. A note on the overall study: Patients with newly diagnosed Graves' disease had been on antithyroid drugs for under 3 months. This study used TCR sequencing and RNA sequencing of peripheral blood to compare persistent Graves' disease patients against newly diagnosed Graves' disease patients. The study was registered as a clinical trial and conducted in China. TCR sequencing covered some 13 persistent and roughly 20 newly diagnosed Graves' disease patients, around 35 samples in total.

General conclusions and limits of the study: Compared with newly diagnosed patients, patients with persistent Graves' disease had lower TCR Shannon entropy and fewer highly expanded clones, which suggests clonal expansion. Sequencing and analysis were restricted to the TCR beta chain. Only peripheral blood was studied, because thyroid tissue, the primary lesion, was inaccessible. A larger number of public clonotypes was shared among persistent patients (2,741) than among newly diagnosed patients (approximately 1,000). The small sample size was acknowledged by the authors as a limitation that may reduce accuracy. Preferential use of TRBV28, TRBJ1-2 and TRBJ2-5 was observed in persistent disease, whereas TRBV20-1 and TRBJ2-1 were favored in newly diagnosed disease.

CDR1 LGHNA and CDR2 YSLEER were looked up in the germline V gene. Between the V and J ends, shortened by 4 bases and 0 bases respectively, the junction contains 16 bases. The CDR3, from cysteine to phenylalanine, totals 16 residues. The entry retains the CDR3 DNA only, 48 bases that are in frame from base 1. Library preparation used multiplex PCR. The sequencer listed for this sample is Illumina HiSeq 4000. iRepertoire HTBI primers and Arm-PCR amplification of CDR3 regions were used to construct TCR beta libraries. PCR products were gel purified before sequencing. The study's processing was this. A total of some 60 TRBV and some 15 TRBJ segments were identified across samples and were used for gene usage analysis of CDR3 amino acid clonotypes. COPE and FqMerger were used to merge the filtered high-quality paired reads into contigs. BLAST was used to align contigs to the IMGT TRBV, TRBD and TRBJ reference genes, and CDR3 was defined following IMGT. Clonotypes above 0.1% frequency were classified as highly expanded clones. Shannon entropy served as the measure of repertoire diversity, while the Gini coefficient captured V-J evenness. A clonotype was considered public if more than one individual shared it. TCRdb itself trimmed the public reads at Q25 with fastp, ran MiXCR and retained productive beta chains. Duplicate CDR3 protein sequences are folded into a single record with the most common DNA and genes. The V and J calls shown here were made by TCRdb, not taken from the authors' results. The sample table shows roughly 520,000 distinct CDR3 sequences, and around 11% are seen once. Of the sample, about 8.3% falls within the top ten clones.

This clonotype showed up just a few times. Its cognate antigen has yet to be identified. There are no base qualities to consult, and no much larger clone falls within one base. The time point tag for this specimen amounts to: newly diagnosed GD, antithyroid drugs for less than 3 months. For both TCR sequencing and RNA sequencing, RNA was extracted from PBMCs using TRIzol. The diagnosis of Graves' disease followed American Thyroid Association guidelines. Patients for the study were recruited at an endocrinology department in Xi'an, China. Each patient gave approximately 9 milliliters of peripheral blood, collected in an EDTA anticoagulant tube. Ficoll Paque Plus density gradient separation was used to isolate PBMCs, and no further T cell sorting was done. An Agilent 2100 Bioanalyzer and agarose gel were used to assess RNA quality, and a NanoDrop 2000 was used to measure RNA concentration. The same specimen was also included in a second study, on T cells in Graves' hyperthyroidism and ophthalmopathy. The second study's paper adds: Graves' hyperthyroidism was defined as stable when no progression to ophthalmopathy occurred over 18 months of follow-up. The hyperthyroidism patients were between 18 and 65 years old and newly diagnosed, with a disease duration of less than 2 months. Patients with uncontrolled infections, other autoimmune diseases, pregnancy or lactation were excluded. Diagnoses were established on the basis of clinical symptoms, serum thyroxine and TRAb, thyroid ultrasound, and orbital computed tomography. The TCR CDR3 was subjected to a first round of RT-PCR using the HTBI primer set and the Qiagen OneStep RT-PCR kit. Most expanded thyroid clonotypes (frequency above 0.001) were also detected in blood, a finding suggesting that blood repertoires may reflect thyroid immune responses. A model built on a 13 V-J signature distinguished ophthalmopathy from stable hyperthyroidism, reaching over 85% sensitivity and around 81% specificity in cross-validation and 80%/75% in testing. In validation, the model predicted progression to ophthalmopathy with over 60% sensitivity and roughly 75% specificity, a median of approximately 6.7 months before onset. A discovery cohort of about 95 patients, approximately 44 with Graves' ophthalmopathy and about 58 with stable Graves' hyperthyroidism, was used to find distinguishing TCR V-J signatures. Prospective prediction of ophthalmopathy was tested in an independent validation cohort of some 19 hyperthyroidism patients and 17 patients who later progressed to ophthalmopathy. The approximately 90 discovery patients were divided at random into training and test sets in a 7:3 ratio. In about 6 Graves' hyperthyroidism patients, the study also compared T-cell repertoires from thyroid tissue with T-cell repertoires from blood. After sampling, hyperthyroidism patients received methimazole starting at 30 mg daily, and ophthalmopathy patients received high-dose intravenous methylprednisolone. Libraries were constructed in a second round of multiplex PCR, after which size selection and purification were performed. Libraries were sequenced paired-end with 100 bp reads on an Illumina HiSeq2000. SOAPnuke was used to process the raw data, removing reads that contained adapters or uncalled bases, had a mean Phred below 15, or lacked an exact match to the constant primer or identifier. High-quality paired reads were merged with COPE v1.2.5, and unique nucleotide sequences were defined as clonotypes. MiTCR v1.1 was used to align the clonotypes against IMGT TRBV, TRBD and TRBJ reference segments. The analysis included only V-J combinations with a frequency above 0.0001, which together covered 99% to 99.2% of the repertoires. A TCS score was defined as the ratio of F50 (clonal expansion) to E x V (chaos), with BLOSUM62-based TCRdist applied between CDR3 peptides within each V-J. Welch's t-statistics and random forest reduced just over 500 V-J features to about 13, which were used in a naive Bayes classifier (R e1071). No statistical method was used to fix the sample size in advance, and group allocation was not hidden from the investigators. TCR Vbeta CDR3 sequencing of fewer than 150 peripheral blood samples (roughly 43 ophthalmopathy, roughly 72 hyperthyroidism and some 17 progressor patients) is reported in the paper.

This chain joins TRBV4-3 to TRBJ2-7, with TRBD2 tentatively as D gene (6 bases match). The TCR sequence derives from a woman in her 30s with Graves disease. Donor details come from another sample of the same person, matched by shared clones. This sample comprised peripheral blood mononuclear cells (PBMCs), obtained at new diagnosis, from a patient treated with antithyroid drugs. The nucleotide sequence reads as follows: TGCGCCAGCAGCCGTGCTTTAGCGGAAAGCTCCTACGAGCAGTACTTC. Its translation reads: CASSRALAESSYEQYF.